These T cell receptor beta chains were read from a single sample in a study of blood T cell repertoires in COVID-19. Produced via immunoSEQ multiplex PCR; TCRdb's table is partial and in-frame only. Among more than 85,000 clones listed, 60% to 80% were seen once. Sequences were obtained from peripheral blood. The receptors shown here come from a man in his sixties with active or convalescent COVID-19. Both conserved end residues are part of each CDR3. Fields, in order: J gene, V gene, CDR3 protein.

TRBJ2-5,TRBV5-5,CASSLGTGVETQYF
TRBJ1-6,TRBV7-9,CASSLNRGAEGNSPLHF
TRBJ2-1,TRBV19,CASSIAVTSYNEQFF
TRBJ2-5,TRBV7-2,CASSPTGSGRETQYF
TRBJ1-5,TRBV2,CASSAPRGQPQHF
TRBJ2-4,TRBV12-5,CASGIPGTGGNIQYF
TRBJ1-2,TRBV7-2,CASSWGQGGGGYTF
TRBJ2-1,TRBV7-8,CASSLADYYNEQFF
TRBJ1-2,TRBV11-2,CASSLSRQGDLGYTF
TRBJ1-2,TRBV5-6,CASSPWRDRPFYGYTF
TRBJ1-2,TRBV28,CASSPSGTGNYGYTF
TRBJ1-6,TRBV3-1/TRBV3-2,CASSHRTGTNNSPLHF
TRBJ2-1,TRBV6-5,CASSRGLARDEQFF
TRBJ2-7,TRBV11-3,CASSLTRGEYEQYF
TRBJ2-7,TRBV20-1,CSAGGNEQYF
TRBJ2-1,TRBV5-1,CASSLETGGYNEQFF
TRBJ2-3,TRBV5-8,CASSPWTIHTQYF
TRBJ1-2,TRBV5-6,CASSLEGGVYGYTF
TRBJ1-1,TRBV28,CASLGVVNTEAFF
TRBJ2-2,TRBV7-7,CASSLEAGGAGELFF
TRBJ2-7,TRBV5-1,CASSTAPGQGYEQYF
TRBJ1-5,TRBV7-2,CASSLTGQNQGAQHF
TRBJ1-2,TRBV19,CASSTSGDRRPGGYTF
TRBJ1-1,TRBV3-1/TRBV3-2,CASSRGQLNTEAFF
TRBJ2-3,TRBV5-1,CASSQSGLTDTQYF
TRBJ2-5,TRBV5-1,CASSPSSGSAETQYF
TRBJ1-1,TRBV28,CASSLATGFTEAFF
TRBJ2-3,TRBV27,CASSWGTVLTQYF
TRBJ1-4,TRBV4-1,CASSPRSLASDEKLFF
TRBJ1-4,TRBV7-2,CASSLNSVNEKLFF
TRBJ2-1,TRBV7-2,CASSFGLAVEQFF
TRBJ2-1,TRBV18,CASSPRTSGNNEQFF
TRBJ2-3,TRBV4-3,CASSSRPSGSDTQYF
TRBJ2-1,TRBV7-9,CASSLPTTGPRDNEQFF
TRBJ1-5,TRBV30,CAWAGQGIQPQHF
TRBJ2-7,TRBV3-1/TRBV3-2,CASSQDPAVAPYEQYF
TRBJ1-2,TRBV7-6,CASSRGGAGYGYTF
TRBJ1-3,TRBV5-4,CASSFGGSGNTIYF
TRBJ1-1,TRBV4-1,CASSQEAGANTEAFF
TRBJ1-2,TRBV7-9,CASSLGTYGYTF
TRBJ1-1,TRBV19,CASSMAGTGGVYTEAFF
TRBJ2-3,TRBV5-1,CASSLGSTGVTSTDTQYF
TRBJ2-6,TRBV28,CASRRRTGDSGANVLTF
TRBJ1-5,TRBV28,CASSQTGATQPQHF
TRBJ1-1,TRBV18,CASSPTGDEGEAFF
TRBJ1-2,TRBV12-3/TRBV12-4,CASSPRDSTLYTF
TRBJ1-1,TRBV5-1,CASSLDLRGLNTEAFF
TRBJ2-3,TRBV5-1,CASSLGGQGLEEYF
TRBJ1-2,TRBV6-5,CASTPQGGGYTF
TRBJ1-2,TRBV7-9,CASSPRGGDYGYTF
TRBJ2-7,TRBV11-2,CASSLSLAGTYEQYF
TRBJ1-2,TRBV7-9,CASSYNRQPGGYTF
TRBJ2-3,TRBV25-1,CASSPPGPLGRGTQYF
TRBJ2-7,TRBV28,CASSLGGPSSYEQYF
TRBJ1-5,TRBV27,CASKDRAGNQPQHF
TRBJ2-1,TRBV11-2,CASSPPGTGVNEQFF
TRBJ1-1,TRBV11-2,CASSSYRGTNTEAFF
TRBJ1-5,TRBV15,CATSRERVFQPQHF